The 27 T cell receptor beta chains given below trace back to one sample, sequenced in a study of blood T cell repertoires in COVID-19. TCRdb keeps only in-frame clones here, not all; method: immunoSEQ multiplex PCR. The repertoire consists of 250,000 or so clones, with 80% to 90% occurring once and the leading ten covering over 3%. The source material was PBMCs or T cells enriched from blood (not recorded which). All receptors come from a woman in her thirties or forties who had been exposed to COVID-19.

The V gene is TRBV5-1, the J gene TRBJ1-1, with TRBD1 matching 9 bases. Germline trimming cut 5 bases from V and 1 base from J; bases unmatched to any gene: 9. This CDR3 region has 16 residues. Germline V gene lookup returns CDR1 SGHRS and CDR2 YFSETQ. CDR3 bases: TGCGCCAGCAGTGAACAGGGGGCAGGGCCGAACACTGAAGCTTTCTTT. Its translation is CASSEQGAGPNTEAFF.

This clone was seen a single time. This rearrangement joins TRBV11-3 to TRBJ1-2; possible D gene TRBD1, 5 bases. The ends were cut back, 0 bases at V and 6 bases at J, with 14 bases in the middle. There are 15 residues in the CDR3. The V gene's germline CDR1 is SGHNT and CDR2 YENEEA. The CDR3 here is CASSLDLGGANGYTF. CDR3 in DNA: TGTGCCAGCAGCTTAGATCTCGGAGGGGCTAATGGCTACACCTTC.

CDR3 protein: CASSEAQRGTDTQYF. In nucleotides, the CDR3 is TGTGCCAGCAGTGAAGCTCAGCGGGGCACAGATACGCAGTATTTT. The chain carries TRBV2 and TRBJ2-3; possible D gene TRBD2, 6 bases. In germline, CDR1 is SNHLY, CDR2 FYNNEI. V was shortened by 0 bases and J by 1 base, with 8 bases between the two germline ends. This CDR3 is 15 amino acids long.

The CDR3 DNA is TGCGCCAGCAGCCAAGGCGGGACAGGGGGCAATGAGCAGTTCTTC. This sequence encodes CASSQGGTGGNEQFF. This rearrangement joins TRBV4-3 to TRBJ2-1, with 11 bases fitting TRBD1. From germline, CDR1 is LGHNA and CDR2 YSLEER. There are 15 residues in the CDR3. J lost 6 bases, V lost 1 base, and 2 bases had no gene match.

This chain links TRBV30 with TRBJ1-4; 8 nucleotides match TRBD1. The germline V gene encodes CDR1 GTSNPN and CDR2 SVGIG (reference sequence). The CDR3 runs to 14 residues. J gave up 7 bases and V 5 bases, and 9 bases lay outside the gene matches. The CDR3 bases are TGTGCCTGGGCTCCCCAGGGGGCCGGTGAAAAACTGTTTTTT. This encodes CAWAPQGAGEKLFF.

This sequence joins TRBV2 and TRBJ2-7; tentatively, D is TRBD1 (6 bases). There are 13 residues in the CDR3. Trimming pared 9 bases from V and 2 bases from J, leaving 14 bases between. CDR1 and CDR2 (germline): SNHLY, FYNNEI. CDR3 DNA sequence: TGTGCCAGTGTTACAGGGTTCACCTACGAGCAGTACTTC. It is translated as CASVTGFTYEQYF.

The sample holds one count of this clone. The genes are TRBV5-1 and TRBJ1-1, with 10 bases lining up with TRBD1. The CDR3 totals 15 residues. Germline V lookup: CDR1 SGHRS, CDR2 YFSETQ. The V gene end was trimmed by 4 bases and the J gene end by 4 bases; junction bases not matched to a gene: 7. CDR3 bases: TGCGCCAGCAGCCTTGGTCGGACAGGGGGCACTGAAGCTTTCTTT. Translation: CASSLGRTGGTEAFF.

DNA of the CDR3: TGTGCCAGCAGCTTAGCTTTCGGGACTAGCTACAATGAGCAGTTCTTC. Translation gives CASSLAFGTSYNEQFF. The gene calls are TRBV11-3 and TRBJ2-1; 8 nucleotides align to TRBD2. CDR1 and CDR2 (germline): SGHNT, YENEEA. CDR3 length: 16 amino acids. V dropped 1 base and J dropped 3; count of bases not matched to a gene: 5.

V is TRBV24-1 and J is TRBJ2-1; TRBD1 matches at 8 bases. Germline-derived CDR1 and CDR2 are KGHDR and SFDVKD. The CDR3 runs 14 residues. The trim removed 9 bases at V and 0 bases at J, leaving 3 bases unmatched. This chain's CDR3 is CATGDRGSYNEQFF. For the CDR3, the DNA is TGTGCCACCGGAGACAGGGGCTCCTACAATGAGCAGTTCTTC.

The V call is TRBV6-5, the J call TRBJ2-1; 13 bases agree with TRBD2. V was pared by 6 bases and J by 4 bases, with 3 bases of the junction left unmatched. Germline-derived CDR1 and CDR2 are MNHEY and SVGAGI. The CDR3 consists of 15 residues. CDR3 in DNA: TGTGCCAGCAGCCTGGGACTAGCGGGATACAATGAGCAGTTCTTC. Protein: CASSLGLAGYNEQFF.

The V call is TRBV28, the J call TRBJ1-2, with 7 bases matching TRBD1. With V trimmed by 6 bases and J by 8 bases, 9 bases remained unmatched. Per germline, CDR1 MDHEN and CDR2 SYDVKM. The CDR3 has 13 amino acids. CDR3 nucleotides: TGTGCCAGCAGCCTTGACAGGGTGGGGGGCTACACCTTC. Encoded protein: CASSLDRVGGYTF.

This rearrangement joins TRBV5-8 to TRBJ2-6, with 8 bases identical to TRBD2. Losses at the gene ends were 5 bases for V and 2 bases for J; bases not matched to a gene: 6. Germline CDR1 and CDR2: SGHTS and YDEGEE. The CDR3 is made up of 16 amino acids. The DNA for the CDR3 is TGTGCCAGCAGGGATGAGACTAGCGCTGGGGCCAACGTCCTGACTTTC. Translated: CASRDETSAGANVLTF.

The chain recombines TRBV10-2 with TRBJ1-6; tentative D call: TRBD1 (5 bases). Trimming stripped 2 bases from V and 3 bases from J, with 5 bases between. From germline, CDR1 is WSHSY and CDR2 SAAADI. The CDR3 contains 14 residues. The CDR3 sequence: CASSERGYNSPLHF. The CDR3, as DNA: TGCGCCAGCAGTGAGAGGGGCTATAATTCACCCCTCCACTTT.

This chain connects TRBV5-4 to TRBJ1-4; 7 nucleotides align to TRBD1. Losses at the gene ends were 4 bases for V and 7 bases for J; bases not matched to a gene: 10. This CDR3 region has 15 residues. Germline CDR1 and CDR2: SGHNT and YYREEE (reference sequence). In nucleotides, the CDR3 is TGTGCCAGCAGCGGAAACAGGGGATTGGGTGAAAAACTGTTTTTT. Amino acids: CASSGNRGLGEKLFF.

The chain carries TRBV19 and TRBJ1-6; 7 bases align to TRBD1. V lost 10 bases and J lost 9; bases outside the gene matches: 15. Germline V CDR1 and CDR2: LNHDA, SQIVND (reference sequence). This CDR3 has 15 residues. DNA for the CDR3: TGTGCCACTAGACAGGGCGAGATCTGGGGTTCACCCCTCCACTTT. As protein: CATRQGEIWGSPLHF. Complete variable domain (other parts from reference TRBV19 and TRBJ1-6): DGGITQSPKYLFRKEGQNVTLSCEQNLNHDAMYWYRQDPGQGLRLIYYSQIVNDFQKGDIAEGYSVSREKKESFPLTVTSAQKNPTAFYLCATRQGEIWGSPLHFGNGTRLTVT.

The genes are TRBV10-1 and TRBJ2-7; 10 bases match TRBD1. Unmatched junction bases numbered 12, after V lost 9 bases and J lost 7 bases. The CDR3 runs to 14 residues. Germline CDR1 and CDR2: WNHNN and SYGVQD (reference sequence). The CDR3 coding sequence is TGCGCCAGACCGGGACAGGGGTTTCTATTGGAGCAGTACGTC. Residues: CARPGQGFLLEQYV.

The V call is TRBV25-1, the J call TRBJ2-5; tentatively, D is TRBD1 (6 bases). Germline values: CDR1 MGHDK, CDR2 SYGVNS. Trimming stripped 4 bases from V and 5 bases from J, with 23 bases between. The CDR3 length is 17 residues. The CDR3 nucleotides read TGTGCCAGCAGTGTAGAGGTTACCAGGGGATCTCGGGAGACCCAGTACTTC. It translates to CASSVEVTRGSRETQYF.

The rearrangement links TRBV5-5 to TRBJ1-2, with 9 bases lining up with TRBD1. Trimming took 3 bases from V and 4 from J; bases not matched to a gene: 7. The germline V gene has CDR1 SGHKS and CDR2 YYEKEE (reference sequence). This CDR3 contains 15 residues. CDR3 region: CASSSGDRVVYGYTF. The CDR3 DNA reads TGTGCCAGCAGCTCCGGGGACAGGGTTGTCTATGGCTACACCTTC. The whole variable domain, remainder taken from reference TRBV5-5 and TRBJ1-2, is DAGVTQSPTHLIKTRGQQVTLRCSPISGHKSVSWYQQVLGQGPQFIFQYYEKEERGRGNFPDRFSARQFPNYSSELNVNALLLGDSALYLCASSSGDRVVYGYTFGSGTRLTVV.

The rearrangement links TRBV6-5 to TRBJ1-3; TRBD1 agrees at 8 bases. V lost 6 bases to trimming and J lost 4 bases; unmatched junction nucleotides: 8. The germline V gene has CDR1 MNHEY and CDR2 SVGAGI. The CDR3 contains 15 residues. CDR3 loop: CASRRQGQAGNTIYF. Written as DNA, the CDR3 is TGTGCCAGCAGACGACAGGGACAGGCCGGAAACACCATATATTTT.

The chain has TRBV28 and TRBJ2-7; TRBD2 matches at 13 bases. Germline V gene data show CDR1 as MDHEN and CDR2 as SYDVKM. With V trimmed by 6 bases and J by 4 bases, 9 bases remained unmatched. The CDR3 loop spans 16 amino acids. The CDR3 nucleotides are TGTGCCAGCAGCCCACTGACTAGCGGGAGGTCTTACGAGCAGTACGTC. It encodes CASSPLTSGRSYEQYV.

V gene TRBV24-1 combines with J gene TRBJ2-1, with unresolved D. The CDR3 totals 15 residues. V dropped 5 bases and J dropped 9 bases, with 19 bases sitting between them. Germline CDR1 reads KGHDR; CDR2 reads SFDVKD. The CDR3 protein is CATSGDEVRNGEQFF. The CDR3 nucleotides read TGTGCCACCAGTGGAGATGAGGTCCGGAACGGTGAGCAGTTCTTC.

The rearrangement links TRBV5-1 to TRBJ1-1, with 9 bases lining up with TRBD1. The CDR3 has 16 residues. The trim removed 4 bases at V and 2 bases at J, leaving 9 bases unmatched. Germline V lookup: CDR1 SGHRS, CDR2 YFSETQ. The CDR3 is CASSKTGGFFNTEAFF. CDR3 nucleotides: TGCGCCAGCAGCAAAACAGGGGGCTTCTTTAACACTGAAGCTTTCTTT. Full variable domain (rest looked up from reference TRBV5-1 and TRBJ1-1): KAGVTQTPRYLIKTRGQQVTLSCSPISGHRSVSWYQQTPGQGLQFLFEYFSETQRNKGNFPGRFSGRQFSNSRSEMNVSTLELGDSALYLCASSKTGGFFNTEAFFGQGTRLTVV.

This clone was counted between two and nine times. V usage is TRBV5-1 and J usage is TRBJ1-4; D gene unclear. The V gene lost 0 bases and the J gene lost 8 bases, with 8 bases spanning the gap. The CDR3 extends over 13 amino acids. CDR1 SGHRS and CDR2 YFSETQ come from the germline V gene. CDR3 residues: CASSLGGGEKLFF. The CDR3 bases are TGCGCCAGCAGCTTGGGAGGTGGGGAAAAACTGTTTTTT.

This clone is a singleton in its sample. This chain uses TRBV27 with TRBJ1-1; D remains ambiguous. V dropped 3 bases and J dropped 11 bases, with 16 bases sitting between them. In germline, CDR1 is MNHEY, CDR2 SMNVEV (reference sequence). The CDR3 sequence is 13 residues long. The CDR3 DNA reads TGTGCCAGCAGTTTGGCCGGGAGTATGGAGGCTTTCTTT. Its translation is CASSLAGSMEAFF.

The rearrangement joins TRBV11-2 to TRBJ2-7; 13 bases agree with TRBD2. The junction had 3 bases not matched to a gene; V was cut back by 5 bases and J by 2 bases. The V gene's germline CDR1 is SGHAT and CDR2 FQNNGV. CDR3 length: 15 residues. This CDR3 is CASSRTSGGAYEQYV. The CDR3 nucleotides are TGTGCCAGCAGCCGAACTAGCGGGGGGGCCTACGAGCAGTACGTC.

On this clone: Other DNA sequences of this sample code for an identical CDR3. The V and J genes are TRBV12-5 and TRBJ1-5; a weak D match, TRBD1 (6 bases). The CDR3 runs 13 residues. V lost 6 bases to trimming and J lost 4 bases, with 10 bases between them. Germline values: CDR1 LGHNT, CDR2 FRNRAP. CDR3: CASGKGGNQPQHF. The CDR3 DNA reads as TGTGCTAGTGGCAAGGGGGGGAATCAGCCCCAGCATTTT.

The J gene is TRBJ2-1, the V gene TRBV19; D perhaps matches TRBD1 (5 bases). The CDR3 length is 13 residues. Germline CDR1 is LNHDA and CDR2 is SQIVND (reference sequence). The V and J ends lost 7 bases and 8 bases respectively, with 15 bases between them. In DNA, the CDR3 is TGTGCCAGTAAGGCAGGGCCGGTCGATGAGCAGTTCTTC. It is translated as CASKAGPVDEQFF.